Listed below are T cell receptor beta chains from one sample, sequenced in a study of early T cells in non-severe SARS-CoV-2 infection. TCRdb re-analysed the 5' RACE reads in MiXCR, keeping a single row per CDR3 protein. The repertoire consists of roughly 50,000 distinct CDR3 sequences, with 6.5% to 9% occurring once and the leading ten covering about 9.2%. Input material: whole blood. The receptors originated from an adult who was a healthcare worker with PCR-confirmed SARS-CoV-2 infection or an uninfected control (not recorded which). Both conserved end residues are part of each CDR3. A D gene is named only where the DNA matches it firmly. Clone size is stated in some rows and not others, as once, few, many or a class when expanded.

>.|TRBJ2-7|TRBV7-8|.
TGTGCCAGCAGCTTAGCGAAAGGACTGGGGGCAGGGACCTACGAGCAGTACTTC
CASSLAKGLGAGTYEQYF
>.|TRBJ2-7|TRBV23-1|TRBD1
TGCGCCAGCAGGACTACCCCGGACAGGGAATACGAGCAGTACTTC
CASRTTPDREYEQYF
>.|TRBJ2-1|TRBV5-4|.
TGTGCCAGCAGCTTGGTTTTAGAGGGAGGACTACTCAATGAGCAGTTCTTC
CASSLVLEGGLLNEQFF
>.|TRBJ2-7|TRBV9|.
TGTGCCAGCAGCGTAGGGACGCACTACGAGCAGTACTTC
CASSVGTHYEQYF
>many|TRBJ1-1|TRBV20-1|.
TGCAGTGCGCGAACAGGGTACCAGGCTTTCTTT
CSARTGYQAFF
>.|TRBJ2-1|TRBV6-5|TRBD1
TGTGCCACTCAGGACAGGACCTACAATGAGCAGTTCTTC
CATQDRTYNEQFF
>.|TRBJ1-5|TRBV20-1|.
TGCAGTGCTAGAGATTGGGGGCTCCAACCCCGGGAGCCCCAGCATTTT
CSARDWGLQPREPQHF
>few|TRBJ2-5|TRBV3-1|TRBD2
TGTGCCAGCAGCCAAGTCGCAGCGGGGGGAAGTGAGACCCAGTACTTC
CASSQVAAGGSETQYF
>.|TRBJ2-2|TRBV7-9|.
TGTGCCAGCAGCTTCCGGGAGAACACCGGGGAGCTGTTTTTT
CASSFRENTGELFF
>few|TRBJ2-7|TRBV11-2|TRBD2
TGTGCCAGCAGGGCCCCCGGGACTAGCGGCTACGAGCAGTACTTC
CASRAPGTSGYEQYF
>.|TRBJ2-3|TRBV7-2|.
TGTGCCAGCAGCTCCCCCCCGGGGGAAACGCAGTATTTT
CASSSPPGETQYF
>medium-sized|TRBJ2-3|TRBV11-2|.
TGTGCCAGCACCTTTCCCGGACTCTCTCCAGATACGCAGTATTTT
CASTFPGLSPDTQYF
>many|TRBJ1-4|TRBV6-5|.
TGTGCCAGCAGTTACTCGGACGGGAATGAAAAACTGTTTTTT
CASSYSDGNEKLFF
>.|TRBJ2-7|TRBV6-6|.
TGTGCCAGCAGTTACTCCGGGACCCGGAGGGACTACGAGCAGTACTTC
CASSYSGTRRDYEQYF
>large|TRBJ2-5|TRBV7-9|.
TGTGCCAGCAGCTTAGCGGGACAACAAAGGGAAGAGACCCAGTACTTC
CASSLAGQQREETQYF
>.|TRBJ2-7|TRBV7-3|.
TGTGCCAGCAGCTTAGAGGAACAGATGCCCTACGAGCAGTACTTC
CASSLEEQMPYEQYF
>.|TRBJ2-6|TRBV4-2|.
TGTGCCAGCAGCTTCCGCTCTGGGGCCAACGTCCTGACTTTC
CASSFRSGANVLTF
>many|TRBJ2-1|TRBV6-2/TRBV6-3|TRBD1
TGTGCCAGCAGAGACCGGGACAGGGGACTCAAGAAGGTGTTCTTC
CASRDRDRGLKKVFF
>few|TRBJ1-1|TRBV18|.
TGTGCCAGCTCACCGACGGGTATAACAGGGTTGAACACTGAAGCTTTCTTT
CASSPTGITGLNTEAFF
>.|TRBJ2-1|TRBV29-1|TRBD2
TGCAGCCCACCCCTAGCGGGAGTTCTGGATGAGCAGTTCTTC
CSPPLAGVLDEQFF
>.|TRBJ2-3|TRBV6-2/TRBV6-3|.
TGTGCCAGCAGTTACGGCCTAGCCGATACGCAGTATTTT
CASSYGLADTQYF
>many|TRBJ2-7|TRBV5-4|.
TGTGCCAGCAGCCCGGAGGGGGGAATCAACTACGAGCAGTACTTC
CASSPEGGINYEQYF
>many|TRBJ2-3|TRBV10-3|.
TGTGCCATCAGTCCTGACAGGTGGGGGACAGATACGCAGTATTTT
CAISPDRWGTDTQYF
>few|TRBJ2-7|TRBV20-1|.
TGCAGTGCTAAACAGACAGGCGATTACTACGAGCAGTACTTC
CSAKQTGDYYEQYF
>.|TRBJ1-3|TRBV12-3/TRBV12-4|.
TGTGCCAGCAGTTTCTCAGGCCGCTCTGGAAACACCATATATTTT
CASSFSGRSGNTIYF
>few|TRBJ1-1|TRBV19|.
TGTGCCAGTAGTATCTCTCCCATCACTGAAGCTTTCTTT
CASSISPITEAFF
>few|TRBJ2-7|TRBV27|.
TGTGCCAGCAGTTTAACTAGCAGATACGAGCAGTACTTC
CASSLTSRYEQYF
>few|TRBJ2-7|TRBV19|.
TGTGCCAGTAGTATAGCCGGACGGCCGGCCCCCTACGAGCAGTACTTC
CASSIAGRPAPYEQYF